This T cell receptor (beta chain) came from a study of beta chain features in type 1 diabetes. Study-level information: Age, gender, cell numbers and subset yield matched between patients and controls.

What was sequenced were expressed TCRB transcripts, since all of the isolated RNA had been reverse transcribed. Sequenced by immunoSEQ multiplex PCR; TCRdb stores in-frame clones only, minus some. The table lists around 350,000 clones, roughly 12% of them singletons. Comment on this clone: The antigen is not known.

The CDR3 covers 12 residues. The V gene's germline CDR1 is SGHTA and CDR2 FQGNSA. Trimming removed 9 bases at V and 2 bases at J, with 11 bases between. Donors contributed one heparinised blood draw apiece, averaging about 110 mL. Points from the study as a whole: The study found moderately but significantly shorter TCRB CDR3s in all four CD4+ subsets of Type 1 diabetes patients. A potential PCR bias toward shorter templates would be equal in patient and control samples.

The rearrangement links TRBV7-2 to TRBJ2-7; tentative D call: TRBD2 (6 bases). Sequenced material: naive CD4+ T cells from blood. The sequence came from a man aged 18-30 years in good health. CDR3 in amino acids: CASAGPPYEQYF. CDR3 DNA: TGTGCCAGTGCGGGACCCCCCTACGAGCAGTACTTC.